This entry lists 19 T cell receptor beta chains sequenced from one sample in a study of early T cells in non-severe SARS-CoV-2 infection. TCRdb called the 5' RACE reads again in MiXCR, with one record for every CDR3 protein. The profile shows around 30,000 distinct CDR3 sequences, 3.5% to 5% of them singletons. Sequenced sample: whole blood. These receptors all come from an adult who was a healthcare worker with PCR-confirmed SARS-CoV-2 infection or an uninfected control (not recorded which).

This clonotype was detected ten times or more. This chain connects TRBV24-1 to TRBJ2-3; 7 nucleotides match TRBD1. Trimming removed 3 bases from V and 3 bases from J; junction bases left unmatched: 8. Germline loops: CDR1 KGHDR, CDR2 SFDVKD. The CDR3 has 16 amino acids. CDR3: CATSDATGFKTDTQYF. The CDR3 nucleotides read TGTGCCACCAGTGATGCGACAGGGTTCAAGACAGATACGCAGTATTTT.

This clonotype appeared a few times. As DNA, the CDR3 is TGTGGAGCGGGGGCTGCCTACAATGAGCAGTTCTTC. It translates to CGAGAAYNEQFF. V is TRBV28 and J is TRBJ2-1; 8 nucleotides align to TRBD2. Germline V lookup: CDR1 MDHEN, CDR2 SYDVKM. The CDR3 spans 12 residues.

This clonotype was detected ten times or more. The chain links TRBV6-5 to TRBJ1-6, with D possibly TRBD1 on 5 matching bases. Germline assignment: CDR1 MNHEY and CDR2 SVGAGI. Trimming took off 10 bases at V and 7 bases at J, with 14 bases between the two ends. The CDR3 runs to 13 residues. The CDR3 spells CATHWGPNSPLHF. The DNA of the CDR3 is TGTGCCACCCACTGGGGCCCAAATTCACCCCTCCACTTT.

This clonotype was observed many times. V usage is TRBV10-2 and J usage is TRBJ1-1, with D unclear. Germline lookup yields CDR1 WSHSY and CDR2 SAAADI. V gave up 6 bases and J gave up 2 bases, with 19 bases separating them. The CDR3 loop spans 16 amino acids. CDR3 sequence reads: CASRKDRPSPNTEAFF. CDR3 DNA: TGCGCCAGCAGGAAGGACCGACCCTCTCCCAACACTGAAGCTTTCTTT.

This clonotype was detected many times. The chain links TRBV20-1 to TRBJ1-1; D call uncertain. Trimming removed 0 bases at V and 2 bases at J, with 4 bases between. This CDR3 contains 12 residues. Germline CDR1 DFQATT, CDR2 SNEGSKA (reference sequence). Written as DNA, the CDR3 is TGCAGTGCTAGAGATCCAAACACTGAAGCTTTCTTT. It is translated as CSARDPNTEAFF.

The V gene is TRBV28, the J gene TRBJ1-1; D gene ambiguous. V was shortened by 3 bases and J by 9 bases, with 14 bases between the two germline ends. There are 13 residues in the CDR3. The germline gives CDR1 MDHEN, CDR2 SYDVKM. The CDR3 DNA reads as TGTGCCAGCAGTTTGGGTTCGACGAGGAAAGCTTTCTTT. Its protein is CASSLGSTRKAFF.

The V call is TRBV27, the J call TRBJ2-1; 7 bases agree with TRBD1. CDR3 length: 15 amino acids. The germline CDR1 and CDR2 sequences are MNHEY and SMNVEV (reference sequence). V shed 5 bases and J 8 bases; nucleotides not matched to a gene: 12. The CDR3 DNA reads as TGTGCCAGCAGTCAATACAGGGGCAGACTGGATGAGCAGTTCTTC. It is translated as CASSQYRGRLDEQFF.

This clonotype occurred many times. The CDR3 sequence: CSVEGTSWYGDWDEQFF. CDR3 DNA sequence: TGCAGCGTTGAAGGGACTAGTTGGTATGGGGATTGGGATGAGCAGTTCTTC. The V call is TRBV29-1, the J call TRBJ2-1; 7 positions agree with TRBD2. The CDR3 consists of 17 residues. V gave up 1 base and J gave up 8 bases; unmatched junction bases: 17. Germline V lookup: CDR1 SQVTM, CDR2 ANQGSEA.

The chain couples TRBV19 to TRBJ1-2; 8 bases are a match to TRBD1. V lost 6 bases, J lost 5 bases, and 8 bases stayed unmatched. Germline V CDR1 and CDR2: LNHDA, SQIVND (reference sequence). The CDR3 totals 14 residues. CDR3: CASSPTGVVYGYTF. CDR3 in DNA: TGTGCCAGTAGCCCGACAGGGGTTGTATATGGCTACACCTTC.

This clonotype was seen many times. This chain connects TRBV20-1 to TRBJ1-2; D is perhaps TRBD1 (5 bases). Germline-derived CDR1 and CDR2 are DFQATT and SNEGSKA (reference sequence). This CDR3 has 14 residues. Trimming pared 0 bases from V and 4 bases from J, leaving 12 bases between. CDR3 region: CSARDRSGFYGYTF. The CDR3 nucleotides are TGCAGTGCTAGAGACCGGTCAGGGTTCTATGGCTACACCTTC.

This clonotype was observed many times. V usage is TRBV20-1 and J usage is TRBJ2-7; possibly TRBD1 or TRBD2 for D (6 bases each). Deletions cut 5 bases from V and 7 bases from J, with 27 bases between. The germline gives CDR1 DFQATT, CDR2 SNEGSKA (reference sequence). CDR3 length equals 16 residues. As DNA, the CDR3 is TGCAGTGCTCCGAAGCCGGGACTCCGAGCGAGGGGGGAGCAGTACTTC. It specifies CSAPKPGLRARGEQYF.

At least ten counts were recorded for this clonotype. The chain links TRBV11-2 to TRBJ2-7; 7 bases are shared with TRBD1. From germline, CDR1 is SGHAT and CDR2 FQNNGV. The CDR3 runs 15 residues. V lost 5 bases, J lost 3 bases, and 10 bases stayed unmatched. The CDR3 DNA reads as TGTGCCAGCAGCCAGACGGGACAGCTCTTCTACGAGCAGTACTTC. Its translation is CASSQTGQLFYEQYF.

This clonotype was seen only a few times. The gene calls are TRBV29-1 and TRBJ1-2; D may be TRBD1 (5 bases). The ends were cut back, 6 bases at V and 8 bases at J, with 16 bases in the middle. CDR1 and CDR2 (germline): SQVTM, ANQGSEA. The CDR3 is 12 amino acids. The CDR3: CSVVTAPFGYTF. In DNA, the CDR3 is TGCAGCGTGGTGACAGCTCCTTTCGGCTACACCTTC.

This clonotype was counted many times. This chain links TRBV12-3 or TRBV12-4 with TRBJ1-1, with D possibly being TRBD1 (6 bases). This CDR3 has 15 amino acids. The ends were cut back, 4 bases at V and 5 bases at J, with 17 bases in the middle. As DNA, the CDR3 is TGTGCCAGCAGTTCCGGGATCGGGGGCGCGACTGAAGCTTTCTTT. This gives the protein CASSSGIGGATEAFF.

The sample holds many counts of this clonotype. CDR3 in amino acids: CASNNRVKEQFF. The CDR3 DNA is TGCGCCAGCAATAACAGGGTCAAGGAGCAGTTCTTC. The gene calls are TRBV10-1 and TRBJ2-1, with a weak D call TRBD1 (6 bases). The V and J ends lost 7 bases and 10 bases respectively, with 14 bases between them. This CDR3 contains 12 residues. Germline-derived CDR1 and CDR2 are WNHNN and SYGVQD (reference sequence).

There are many counts of this clonotype. The genes are TRBV9 and TRBJ2-6, with no clear D. From germline, CDR1 is SGDLS and CDR2 YYNGEE. CDR3 length: 15 residues. V lost 3 bases and J 2 bases, leaving 9 bases between the germline ends. DNA for the CDR3: TGTGCCAGCAGCGAGCAGGTTGCTGGGGCCAACGTCCTGACTTTC. It yields the protein CASSEQVAGANVLTF.

At least ten counts were recorded for this clonotype. This sequence joins TRBV20-1 and TRBJ1-1; weak D call: TRBD1 (6 bases). The germline V and J ends were trimmed by 1 base and 1 base, with 10 bases remaining between them. The CDR3 has 14 amino acids. CDR1 and CDR2 (germline): DFQATT, SNEGSKA (reference sequence). DNA for the CDR3: TGCAGTGCTAGAGCGGGGGGCTCGAACACTGAAGCTTTCTTT. Protein: CSARAGGSNTEAFF.

In this sample, this clonotype turned up many times. The chain recombines TRBV18 with TRBJ1-1; possibly TRBD1 for D (6 bases). The V end was cut by 2 bases, the J end by 6 bases, with 19 bases between. This CDR3 contains 16 residues. Looked up from germline, CDR1 is KGHSH and CDR2 is LQKENI. The CDR3 DNA is TGTGCCAGCTCACCATGGACCCGACAGGTGAGGCCTGAAGCTTTCTTT. It encodes CASSPWTRQVRPEAFF.

The chain is built from TRBV5-1 and TRBJ1-1; the D gene is possibly TRBD1 (5 bases). The germline V gene has CDR1 SGHRS and CDR2 YFSETQ. V shed 0 bases and J shed 10 bases, with 13 bases lying between them. The CDR3 totals 13 residues. The chain's CDR3 is CASSLDLTRGAFF. For the CDR3, the DNA is TGCGCCAGCAGCTTGGACTTAACGAGGGGAGCTTTCTTT. Together with reference TRBV5-1 and TRBJ1-1, the CDR3 gives the full variable domain: KAGVTQTPRYLIKTRGQQVTLSCSPISGHRSVSWYQQTPGQGLQFLFEYFSETQRNKGNFPGRFSGRQFSNSRSEMNVSTLELGDSALYLCASSLDLTRGAFFGQGTRLTVV.